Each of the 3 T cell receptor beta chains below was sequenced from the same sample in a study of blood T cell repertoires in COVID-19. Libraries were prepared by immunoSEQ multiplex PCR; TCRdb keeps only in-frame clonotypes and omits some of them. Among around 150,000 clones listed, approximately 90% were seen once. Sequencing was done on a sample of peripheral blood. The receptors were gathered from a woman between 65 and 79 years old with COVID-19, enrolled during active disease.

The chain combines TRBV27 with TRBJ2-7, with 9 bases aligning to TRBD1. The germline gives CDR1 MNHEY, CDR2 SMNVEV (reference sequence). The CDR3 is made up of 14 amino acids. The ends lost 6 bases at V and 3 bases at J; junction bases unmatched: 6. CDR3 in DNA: TGTGCCAGCAGAGCTTGGGACAGGGTCTACGAGCAGTACTTC. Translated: CASRAWDRVYEQYF.

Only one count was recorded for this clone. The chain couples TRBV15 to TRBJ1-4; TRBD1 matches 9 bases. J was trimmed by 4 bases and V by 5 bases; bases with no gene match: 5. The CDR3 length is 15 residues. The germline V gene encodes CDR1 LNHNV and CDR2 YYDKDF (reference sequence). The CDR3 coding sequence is TGTGCCACCAGCGAGGGACAGGGAGATAATGAAAAACTGTTTTTT. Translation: CATSEGQGDNEKLFF.

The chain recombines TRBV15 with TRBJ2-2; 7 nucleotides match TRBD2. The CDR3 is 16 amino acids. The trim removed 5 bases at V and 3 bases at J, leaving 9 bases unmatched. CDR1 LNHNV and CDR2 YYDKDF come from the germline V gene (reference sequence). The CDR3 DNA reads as TGTGCCACCAGCGTCTCCCGACTAGCAGACACCGGGGAGCTGTTTTTT. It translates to CATSVSRLADTGELFF.